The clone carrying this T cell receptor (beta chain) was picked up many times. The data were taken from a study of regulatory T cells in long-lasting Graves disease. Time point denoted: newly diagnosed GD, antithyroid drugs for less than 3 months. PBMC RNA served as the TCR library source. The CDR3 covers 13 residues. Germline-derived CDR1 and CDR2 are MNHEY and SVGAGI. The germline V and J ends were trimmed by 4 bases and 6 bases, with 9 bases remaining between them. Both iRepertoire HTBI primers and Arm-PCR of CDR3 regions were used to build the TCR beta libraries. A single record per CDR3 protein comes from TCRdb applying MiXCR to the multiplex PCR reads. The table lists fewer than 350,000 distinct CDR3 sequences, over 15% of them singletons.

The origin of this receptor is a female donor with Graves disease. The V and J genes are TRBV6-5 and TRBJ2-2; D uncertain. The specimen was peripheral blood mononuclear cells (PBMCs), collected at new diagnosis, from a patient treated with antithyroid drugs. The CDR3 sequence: CASSFGVAGELFF. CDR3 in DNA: TGTGCCAGCAGTTTTGGTGTGGCCGGGGAGCTGTTTTTT.